This T cell receptor (beta chain) was recovered during a study of blood T cell repertoires in COVID-19. Original processing notes: Estimation of nucleated cell counts relied on the amplification of reference gene primers. Sequencing used immunoSEQ multiplex PCR; TCRdb keeps in-frame clones, though not all of them. V, J and clone size are those of that table, while D and trimming were read from the DNA. The table lists under 90,000 clones, 91% of them singletons. Trimming pared 1 base from V and 1 base from J, leaving 8 bases between. The CDR3 extends over 15 amino acids. CDR1 and CDR2 (germline): ENHRY, SYGVKD. During active infection, Seattle patients enrolled and were then monitored through disease.

Source material: peripheral blood. This chain links TRBV10-3 with TRBJ1-3, with a possible D match to TRBD1 (5 bases). This TCR was sampled from a man aged 40-55 years with COVID-19, enrolled during active disease. In DNA form, the CDR3 reads TGTGCCATCAGTGAGTTTCCAGGGTCTGGAAACACCATATATTTT. As protein: CAISEFPGSGNTIYF.